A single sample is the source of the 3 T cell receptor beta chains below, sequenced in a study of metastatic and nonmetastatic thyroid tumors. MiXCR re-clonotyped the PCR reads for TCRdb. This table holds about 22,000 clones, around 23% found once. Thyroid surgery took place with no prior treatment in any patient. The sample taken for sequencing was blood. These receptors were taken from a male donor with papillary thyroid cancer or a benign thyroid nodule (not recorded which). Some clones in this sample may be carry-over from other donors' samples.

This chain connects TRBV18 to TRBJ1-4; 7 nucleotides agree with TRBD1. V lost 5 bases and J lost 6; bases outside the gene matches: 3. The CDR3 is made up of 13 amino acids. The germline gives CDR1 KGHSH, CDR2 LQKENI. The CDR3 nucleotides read TGTGCCAGCTCAACTACAGGGGATGAAAAACTGTTTTTT. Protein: CASSTTGDEKLFF.

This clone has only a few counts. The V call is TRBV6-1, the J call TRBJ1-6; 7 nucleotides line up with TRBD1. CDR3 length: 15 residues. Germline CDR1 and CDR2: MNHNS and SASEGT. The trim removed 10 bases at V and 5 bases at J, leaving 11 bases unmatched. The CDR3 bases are TGTGCCACCGGAGGGGGACAGTGGCATAATTCACCCCTCCACTTT. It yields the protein CATGGGQWHNSPLHF.

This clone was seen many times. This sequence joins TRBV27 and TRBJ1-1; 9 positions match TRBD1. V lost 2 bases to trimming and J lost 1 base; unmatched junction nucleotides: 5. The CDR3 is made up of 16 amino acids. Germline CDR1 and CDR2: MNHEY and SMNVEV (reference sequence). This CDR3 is CASSLIGTGPNTEAFF. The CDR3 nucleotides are TGTGCCAGCAGTTTAATCGGGACAGGGCCGAACACTGAAGCTTTCTTT.